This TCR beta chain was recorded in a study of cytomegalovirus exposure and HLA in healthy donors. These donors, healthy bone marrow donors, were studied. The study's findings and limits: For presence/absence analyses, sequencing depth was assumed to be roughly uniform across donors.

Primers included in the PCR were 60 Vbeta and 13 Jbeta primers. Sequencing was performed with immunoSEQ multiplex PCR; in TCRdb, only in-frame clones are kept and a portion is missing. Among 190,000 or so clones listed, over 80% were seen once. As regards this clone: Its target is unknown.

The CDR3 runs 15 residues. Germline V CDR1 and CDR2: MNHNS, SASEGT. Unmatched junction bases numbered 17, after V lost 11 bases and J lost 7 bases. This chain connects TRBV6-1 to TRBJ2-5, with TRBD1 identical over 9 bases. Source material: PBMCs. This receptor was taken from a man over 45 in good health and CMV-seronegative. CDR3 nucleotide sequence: TGTGCCGCGGGCCGAGGGACAGGGTTATCTGGGACCCAGTACTTC. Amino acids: CAAGRGTGLSGTQYF.